Presented here are 7 T cell receptor beta chains from one specimen sequenced in a study of cytotoxic CD8 clonotypes in ibrutinib-treated CLL. Produced via immunoSEQ multiplex PCR; TCRdb's table is partial and in-frame only. The profile covers roughly 250,000 clones, with about three quarters appearing a single time and 15% taken by the ten largest. Sequencing was performed on PBMCs, taken after 24 months of ibrutinib treatment. These receptors all stem from a human donor with chronic lymphocytic leukemia.

The chain joins TRBV2 to TRBJ2-6; 10 bases are a match to TRBD1. CDR1 and CDR2 (germline): SNHLY, FYNNEI. The CDR3 totals 19 residues. The V segment lost 1 base and the J segment 4 bases; nucleotides outside the gene matches: 10. The CDR3 DNA is TGTGCCAGCAGTGAAGTAGGGACAGGGGCCCTGGGGGGGGCCAACGTCCTGACTTTC. Protein: CASSEVGTGALGGANVLTF.

The CDR3 loop reads CASSVGSSVADTQYF. DNA of the CDR3: TGTGCCAGCAGCGTTGGTTCCTCCGTGGCCGATACGCAGTATTTT. This chain links TRBV9 with TRBJ2-3; no definite D call. Germline CDR1 is SGDLS and CDR2 is YYNGEE. Trimming took off 2 bases at V and 6 bases at J, with 16 bases between the two ends. This CDR3 comprises 15 residues. Using reference TRBV9 and TRBJ2-3 for the parts outside the CDR3, the full variable domain is DSGVTQTPKHLITATGQRVTLRCSPRSGDLSVYWYQQSLDQGLQFLIQYYNGEERAKGNILERFSAQQFPDLHSELNLSSLELGDSALYFCASSVGSSVADTQYFGPGTRLTVL.

The V and J genes are TRBV14 and TRBJ1-2; D remains ambiguous. Germline V gene data show CDR1 as SGHDN and CDR2 as FVKESK. The CDR3 extends over 18 amino acids. With 4 bases removed from V and 4 bases from J, the gap between germline ends came to 25 bases. The CDR3 sequence: CASSPYLGGRRTSYGYTF. For the CDR3, the DNA is TGTGCCAGCAGCCCTTACCTCGGCGGCAGGCGAACCTCCTATGGCTACACCTTC.

V usage is TRBV9 and J usage is TRBJ1-5, with 7 nucleotides matching TRBD1. Trimming took 2 bases from V and 4 from J; bases not matched to a gene: 9. Per germline, CDR1 SGDLS and CDR2 YYNGEE. There are 16 residues in the CDR3. The CDR3 region is CASSVTGRIWNQPQHF. For the CDR3, the DNA is TGTGCCAGCAGCGTGACAGGGAGAATTTGGAATCAGCCCCAGCATTTT.

The V gene is TRBV11-3, the J gene TRBJ2-5, with D tentatively TRBD1 or TRBD2 (5 bases each). The CDR3 length is 16 residues. V was clipped by 1 base and J by 1 base, with 13 bases between them. CDR1 and CDR2 from the germline V gene are SGHNT and YENEEA. The CDR3 DNA is TGTGCCAGCAGCTTAGCGGGGCAAGGGAGCCAAGAGACCCAGTACTTC. This encodes CASSLAGQGSQETQYF.

The CDR3 loop reads CARSLTVGSYEQYF. CDR3 DNA: TGTGCCAGAAGCTTGACAGTAGGCTCCTACGAGCAGTACTTC. V is TRBV5-3 and J is TRBJ2-7; D uncertain. TRBV5-3 is recorded as an ORF, its role being uncertain. The CDR3 loop spans 14 amino acids. V dropped 1 base and J dropped 0 bases, with 8 bases sitting between them.

The rearrangement links TRBV4-3 to TRBJ1-5; D is ambiguous. This CDR3 has 13 residues. V was clipped by 3 bases and J by 2 bases, with 5 bases between them. Germline loops: CDR1 LGHNA, CDR2 YSLEER. CDR3 DNA: TGCGCCAGCAGCCAGGGTCGCAATCAGCCCCAGCATTTT. This codes for CASSQGRNQPQHF.